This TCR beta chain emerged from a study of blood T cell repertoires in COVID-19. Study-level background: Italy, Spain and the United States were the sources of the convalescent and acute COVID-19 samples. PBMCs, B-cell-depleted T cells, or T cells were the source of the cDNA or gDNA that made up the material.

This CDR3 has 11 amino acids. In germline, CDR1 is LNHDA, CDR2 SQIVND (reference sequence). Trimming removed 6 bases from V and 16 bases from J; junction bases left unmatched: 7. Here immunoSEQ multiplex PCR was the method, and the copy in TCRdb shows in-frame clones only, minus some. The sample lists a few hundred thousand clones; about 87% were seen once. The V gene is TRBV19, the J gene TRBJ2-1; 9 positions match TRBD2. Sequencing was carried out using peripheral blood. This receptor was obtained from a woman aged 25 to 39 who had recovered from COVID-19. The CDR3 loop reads CASRTGTSYFF. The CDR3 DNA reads TGTGCCAGTAGGACCGGGACTAGCTACTTCTTC.